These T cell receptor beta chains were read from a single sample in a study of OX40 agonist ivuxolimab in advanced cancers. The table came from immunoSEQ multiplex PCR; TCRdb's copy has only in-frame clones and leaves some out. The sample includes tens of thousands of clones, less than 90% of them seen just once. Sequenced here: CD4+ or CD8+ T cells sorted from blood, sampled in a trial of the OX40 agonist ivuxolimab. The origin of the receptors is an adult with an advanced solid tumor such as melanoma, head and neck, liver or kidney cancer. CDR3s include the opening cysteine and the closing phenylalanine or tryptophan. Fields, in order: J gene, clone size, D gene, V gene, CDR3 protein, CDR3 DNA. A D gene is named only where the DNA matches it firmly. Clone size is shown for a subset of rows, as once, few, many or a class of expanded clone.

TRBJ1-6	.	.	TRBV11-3	CASSLGPGLDSPLHF	TGTGCCAGCAGCTTAGGCCCAGGGTTGGATTCACCCCTCCACTTT
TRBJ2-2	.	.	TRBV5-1	CASSEARPNTGELFF	TGCGCCAGCAGCGAAGCTCGCCCGAACACCGGGGAGCTGTTTTTT
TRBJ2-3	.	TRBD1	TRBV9	CASDRGGTDTQYF	TGTGCCAGCGACAGGGGGGGGACAGATACGCAGTATTTT
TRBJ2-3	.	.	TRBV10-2	CASSESGGPDTQYF	TGCGCCAGCAGTGAGTCGGGGGGGCCAGATACGCAGTATTTT
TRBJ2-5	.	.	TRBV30	CAWRGGQLTQYF	TGTGCCTGGAGGGGCGGGCAATTAACCCAGTACTTC
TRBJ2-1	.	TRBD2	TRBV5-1	CASSVGSRAGGQLEQFF	TGCGCCAGCAGTGTAGGTTCCCGCGCGGGGGGGCAGTTAGAGCAGTTCTTC
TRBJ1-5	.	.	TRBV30	CAWSLGTGQPQHF	TGTGCCTGGAGTCTGGGAACCGGGCAGCCCCAGCATTTT
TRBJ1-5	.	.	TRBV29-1	CSGADVNQPQHF	TGCAGTGGGGCAGACGTGAATCAGCCCCAGCATTTT
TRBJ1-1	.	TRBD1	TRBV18	CASSPAGGNEAFF	TGTGCCAGCTCACCCGCAGGGGGCAATGAAGCTTTCTTT
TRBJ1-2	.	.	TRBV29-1	CSASPGTSNKGYTF	TGCAGCGCTTCCCCGGGGACCTCGAACAAGGGCTACACCTTC
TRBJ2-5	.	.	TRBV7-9	CASSLDWGGQGRETQYF	TGTGCCAGCAGCTTAGATTGGGGGGGCCAAGGAAGGGAGACCCAGTACTTC
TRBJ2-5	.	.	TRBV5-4	CASSLLQETQYF	TGTGCCAGCAGCTTGCTACAAGAGACCCAGTACTTC
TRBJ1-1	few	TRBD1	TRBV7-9	CASSRGQGGDTEAFF	TGTGCCAGCAGCCGCGGACAGGGCGGGGACACTGAAGCTTTCTTT
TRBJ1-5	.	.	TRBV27	CASSQRYGPQHF	TGTGCCAGCAGCCAGCGGTATGGGCCCCAGCATTTT
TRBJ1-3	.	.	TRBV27	CASSSGGAGNTIYF	TGTGCCAGCAGCTCAGGTGGGGCGGGAAACACCATATATTTT
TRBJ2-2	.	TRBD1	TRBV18	CASSPRDRNTGELFF	TGTGCCAGCTCACCCCGGGACAGAAACACCGGGGAGCTGTTTTTT
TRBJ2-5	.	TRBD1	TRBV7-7	CASSLVRTGGETQYF	TGTGCTAGCAGCTTAGTTCGGACAGGGGGCGAGACCCAGTACTTC
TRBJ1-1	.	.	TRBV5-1	CASSLDRDTEAFF	TGCGCCAGCAGCTTGGATCGGGACACTGAAGCTTTCTTT
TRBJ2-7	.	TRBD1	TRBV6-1	CASSEGTGTGLVYEQYF	TGTGCCAGCAGTGAAGGCACCGGGACAGGGCTAGTCTACGAGCAGTACTTC
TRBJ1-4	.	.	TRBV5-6	CASSIGWSGEKLFF	TGTGCCAGCAGTATAGGATGGTCAGGTGAAAAACTGTTTTTT
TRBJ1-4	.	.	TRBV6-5	CASSYSTAPSNEKLFF	TGTGCCAGCAGTTACTCCACGGCCCCCAGTAATGAAAAACTGTTTTTT
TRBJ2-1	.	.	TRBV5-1	CASSPSWLAPSSYNEQFF	TGCGCCAGCAGCCCTTCATGGCTAGCACCCAGCTCCTACAATGAGCAGTTCTTC
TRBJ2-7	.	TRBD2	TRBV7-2	CASSPSQRGPPPEQYF	TGTGCCAGCAGCCCTTCCCAGCGGGGTCCCCCCCCCGAGCAGTACTTC
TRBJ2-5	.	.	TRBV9	CASSGGDKETQYF	TGTGCCAGCAGCGGAGGCGACAAAGAGACCCAGTACTTC
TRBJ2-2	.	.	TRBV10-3	CAIGADPNTGELFF	TGTGCCATCGGGGCAGATCCGAACACCGGGGAGCTGTTTTTT
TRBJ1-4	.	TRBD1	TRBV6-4	CASSYDRGDEKLFF	TGTGCCAGCAGCTATGACAGGGGGGATGAAAAACTGTTTTTT
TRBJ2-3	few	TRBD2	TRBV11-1	CASSILAGRADTQYF	TGTGCCAGCAGCATTCTAGCGGGGCGCGCAGATACGCAGTATTTT
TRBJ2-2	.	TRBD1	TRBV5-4	CASAPGDRAAGELFF	TGTGCCAGCGCACCGGGGGACAGGGCGGCCGGGGAGCTGTTTTTT
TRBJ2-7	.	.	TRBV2	CASSESGGREQYF	TGTGCCAGCAGTGAAAGTGGGGGTCGCGAGCAGTACTTC
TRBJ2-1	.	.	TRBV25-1	CASSEGYSYNEQFF	TGTGCCAGCAGTGAAGGATACTCATACAATGAGCAGTTCTTC
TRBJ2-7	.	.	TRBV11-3	CASSLQSYEQYF	TGTGCCAGCAGCTTACAGTCCTACGAGCAGTACTTC
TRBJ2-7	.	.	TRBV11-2	CASSLGATSYEQYF	TGTGCCAGCAGCTTAGGCGCCACCAGCTACGAGCAGTACTTC
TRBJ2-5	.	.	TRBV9	CASSVGPGNRGQETQYF	TGTGCCAGCAGCGTAGGCCCAGGCAATAGGGGCCAAGAGACCCAGTACTTC
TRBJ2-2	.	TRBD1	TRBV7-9	CASSIPTLTGADTGELFF	TGTGCCAGCAGCATCCCCACTCTGACAGGGGCGGACACCGGGGAGCTGTTTTTT
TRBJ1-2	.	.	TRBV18	CASSPLGGLNYGYTF	TGTGCCAGCTCACCGCTGGGGGGGCTAAACTATGGCTACACCTTC
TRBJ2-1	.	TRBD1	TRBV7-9	CASSLGQGPYNEQFF	TGTGCCAGCAGCCTGGGACAGGGACCCTACAATGAGCAGTTCTTC
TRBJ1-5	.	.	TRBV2	CASRYRVEQPQHF	TGTGCCAGCAGGTACAGGGTTGAACAGCCCCAGCATTTT
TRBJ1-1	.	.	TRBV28	CASSGLYTEAFF	TGTGCCAGCAGTGGACTTTACACCGAAGCTTTCTTT
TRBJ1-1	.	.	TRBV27	CASSLNKGTEAFF	TGTGCCAGCAGTCTAAACAAAGGCACTGAAGCTTTCTTT
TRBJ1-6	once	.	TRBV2	CASSVVGSSPLHF	TGTGCCAGCAGTGTGGTCGGGTCTTCACCCCTCCACTTT
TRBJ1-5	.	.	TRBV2	CASSVQRGNQPQHF	TGTGCCAGCAGTGTTCAGAGGGGCAATCAGCCCCAGCATTTT
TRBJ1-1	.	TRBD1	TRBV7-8	CASSLIQGRVTEAFF	TGTGCCAGCAGCTTAATACAGGGGAGGGTCACTGAAGCTTTCTTT
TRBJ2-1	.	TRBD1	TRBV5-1	CASSSGTAEYNEQFF	TGCGCCAGCAGCTCCGGGACAGCCGAATACAATGAGCAGTTCTTC
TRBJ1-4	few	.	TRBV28	CASSPATNEKLFF	TGTGCCAGCAGTCCTGCAACTAATGAAAAACTGTTTTTT
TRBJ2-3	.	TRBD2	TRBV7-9	CASSPGTSGYTQYF	TGTGCCAGCAGCCCCGGGACTAGCGGGTATACGCAGTATTTT
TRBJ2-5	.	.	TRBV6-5	CASSYRGTQYF	TGTGCCAGCAGTTACCGGGGGACCCAGTACTTC
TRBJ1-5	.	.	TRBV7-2	CASSSVGGSNQPQHF	TGTGCCAGCAGCTCCGTCGGGGGTAGCAATCAGCCCCAGCATTTT
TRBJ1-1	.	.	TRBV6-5	CASSYVGRRATEAFF	TGTGCCAGCAGTTACGTCGGGAGAAGGGCCACTGAAGCTTTCTTT
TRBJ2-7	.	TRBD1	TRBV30	CAWSVRFGQGGVYEQYF	TGTGCCTGGAGTGTACGCTTCGGACAGGGTGGGGTCTACGAGCAGTACTTC
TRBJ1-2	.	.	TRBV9	CASRNRDSYGYTF	TGTGCCAGCAGAAACCGGGATAGCTATGGCTACACCTTC
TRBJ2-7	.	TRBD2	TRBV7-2	CASSLQRGAVEQYF	TGTGCCAGCAGCTTACAGCGGGGTGCCGTAGAGCAGTACTTC
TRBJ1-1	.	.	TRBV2	CASHPGNTEAFF	TGTGCCAGTCACCCAGGGAACACTGAAGCTTTCTTT
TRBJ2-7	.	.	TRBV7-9	CASSPGGRGEQYF	TGTGCCAGCAGCCCCGGTGGGAGAGGCGAGCAGTACTTC
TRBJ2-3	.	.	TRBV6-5	CASKIRGSDTDTQYF	TGTGCCAGCAAAATTCGAGGTAGCGATACAGATACGCAGTATTTT
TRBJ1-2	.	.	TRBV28	CASDGNYYGYTF	TGTGCCAGCGACGGGAATTACTATGGCTACACCTTC
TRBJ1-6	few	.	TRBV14	CASSQGDPLGGLTSSPLHF	TGTGCCAGCAGCCAAGGGGACCCTCTAGGGGGGCTGACAAGTTCACCCCTCCACTTT
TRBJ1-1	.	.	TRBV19	CASSQEGPGSGGNTEAFF	TGTGCCAGTAGTCAAGAAGGTCCGGGGTCCGGGGGGAACACTGAAGCTTTCTTT
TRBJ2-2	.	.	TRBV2	CASSLTTGELFF	TGTGCCAGCAGTCTAACCACCGGGGAGCTGTTTTTT
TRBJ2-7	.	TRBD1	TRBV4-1	CASSQDGVRGTDPYEQYF	TGCGCCAGCAGCCAAGATGGTGTTCGAGGGACAGATCCCTACGAGCAGTACTTC
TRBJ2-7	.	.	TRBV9	CASSVQGNPSYEQYF	TGTGCCAGCAGCGTTCAGGGGAACCCCTCCTACGAGCAGTACTTC